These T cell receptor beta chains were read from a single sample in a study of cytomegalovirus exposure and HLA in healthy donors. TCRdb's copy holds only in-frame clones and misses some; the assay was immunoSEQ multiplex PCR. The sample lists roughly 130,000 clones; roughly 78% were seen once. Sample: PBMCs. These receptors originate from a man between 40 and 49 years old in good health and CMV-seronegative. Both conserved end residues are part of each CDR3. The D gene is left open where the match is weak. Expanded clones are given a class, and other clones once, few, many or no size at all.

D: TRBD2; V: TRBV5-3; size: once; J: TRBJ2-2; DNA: TGTGCCAGAAGCTTGGAAGTTCCGGGCGGGAGGGCCCTAGTAAACACCGGGGAGCTGTTTTTT; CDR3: CARSLEVPGGRALVNTGELFF
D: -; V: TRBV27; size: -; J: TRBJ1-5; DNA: TGTGCCAGCAGTTTCGCCGGAGAGGGCAATCAGCCCCAGCATTTT; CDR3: CASSFAGEGNQPQHF
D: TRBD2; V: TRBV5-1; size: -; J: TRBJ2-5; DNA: TGCGCCAGCAGCACTGGGGGGACTAGCGGTCAAGAGACCCAGTACTTC; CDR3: CASSTGGTSGQETQYF
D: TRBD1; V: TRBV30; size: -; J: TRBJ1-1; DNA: TGTGCCTGGAGTAGGGGGCTGGGGACTGAAGCTTTCTTT; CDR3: CAWSRGLGTEAFF
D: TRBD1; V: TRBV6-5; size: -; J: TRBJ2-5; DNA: TGTGCCAGCATTGAGGGGGCTGGGGAGACCCAGTACTTC; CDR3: CASIEGAGETQYF
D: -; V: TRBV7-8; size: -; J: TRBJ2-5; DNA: TGTGCCAGCAGCACCAGCTTAGCGGACTTCCAAGAGACCCAGTACTTC; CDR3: CASSTSLADFQETQYF
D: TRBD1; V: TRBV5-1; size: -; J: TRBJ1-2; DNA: TGCGCCAGCAGCTCAACCGCGACAGGGGGCGGGTTTGGCTACACCTTC; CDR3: CASSSTATGGGFGYTF
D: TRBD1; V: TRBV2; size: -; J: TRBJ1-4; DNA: TGTGCCAGCAGTGGGACAGGGCCTGCAACTAATGAAAAACTGTTTTTT; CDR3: CASSGTGPATNEKLFF
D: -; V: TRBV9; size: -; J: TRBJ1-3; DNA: TGTGCCAGCAGCGCACAGGGACCTTCTGGAAACACCATATATTTT; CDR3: CASSAQGPSGNTIYF
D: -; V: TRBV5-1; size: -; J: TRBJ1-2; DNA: TGCGCCAGCAGCCCCCAGGGGAACTATGGCTACACCTTC; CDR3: CASSPQGNYGYTF
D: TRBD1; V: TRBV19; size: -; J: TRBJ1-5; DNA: TGTGCCAGTAGTCCGGGACAGGGTTATCAGCCCCAGCATTTT; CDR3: CASSPGQGYQPQHF
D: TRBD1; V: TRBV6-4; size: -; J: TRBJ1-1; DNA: TGTGCCAGCCCGAGTGCTTGGCAGGGGGTGGAGGCTGAAGCTTTCTTT; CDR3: CASPSAWQGVEAEAFF
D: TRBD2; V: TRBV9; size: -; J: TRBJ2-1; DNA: TGTGCCAGCAGCGTCAGTAGCGGGAGTAGGAATGAGCAGTTCTTC; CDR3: CASSVSSGSRNEQFF
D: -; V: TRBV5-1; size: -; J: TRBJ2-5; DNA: TGCGCCAGCAGCTGGGGGAGCGGGGAGACCCAGTACTTC; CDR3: CASSWGSGETQYF
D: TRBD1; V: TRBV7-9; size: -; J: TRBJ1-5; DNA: TGTGCCAGCAGCAGACAGGGCGATCAGCCCCAGCATTTT; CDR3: CASSRQGDQPQHF
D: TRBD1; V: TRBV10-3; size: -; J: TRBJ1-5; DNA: TGTGCCATCAGTGAGGCAGGGGGCGATTTTCAGCCCCAGCATTTT; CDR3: CAISEAGGDFQPQHF
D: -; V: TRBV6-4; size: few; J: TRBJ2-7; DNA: TGTGCCAGCAGGGGTTACATGGCGGAGTCAACCTACGAGCAGTACTTC; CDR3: CASRGYMAESTYEQYF
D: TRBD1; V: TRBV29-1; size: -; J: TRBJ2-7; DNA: TGCAGCGTTGGGGAACAGGGGGCGAGCTACGAGCAGTACTTC; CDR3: CSVGEQGASYEQYF
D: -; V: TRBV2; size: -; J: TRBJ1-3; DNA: TGTGCCAGCAGTTATGTAGGAGCGATCTCTGGAAACACCATATATTTT; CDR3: CASSYVGAISGNTIYF
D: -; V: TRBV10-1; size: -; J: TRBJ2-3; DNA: TGCGCCAGCAGAGAATCTAGATCCGGGGGCACAGATACGCAGTATTTT; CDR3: CASRESRSGGTDTQYF
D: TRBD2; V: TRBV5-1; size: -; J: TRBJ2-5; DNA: TGCGCCAGCAGCTTGGGTGGACTAGCAGGGCGGGAGACCCAGTACTTC; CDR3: CASSLGGLAGRETQYF
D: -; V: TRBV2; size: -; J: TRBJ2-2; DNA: TGTGCCAGCAGTGGGTGGAGACTCAACACCGGGGAGCTGTTTTTT; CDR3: CASSGWRLNTGELFF
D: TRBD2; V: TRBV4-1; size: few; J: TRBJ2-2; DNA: TGCGCCAGCAGCCAAGGGACTAGCGGGGGAACCGGGGAGCTGTTTTTT; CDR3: CASSQGTSGGTGELFF
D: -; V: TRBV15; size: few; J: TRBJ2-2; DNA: TGTGCCACCAGCAGAGAAGAGGTTTTGACCGGGGAGCTGTTTTTT; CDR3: CATSREEVLTGELFF
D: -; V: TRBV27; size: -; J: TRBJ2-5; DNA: TGTGCCAGCTCCCGTCCCCCCCGGACGGGAGCAGAGACCCAGTACTTC; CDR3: CASSRPPRTGAETQYF
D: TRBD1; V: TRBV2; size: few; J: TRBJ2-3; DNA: TGTGCCAGCAGTGGGACAGGGAGAGCAGATACGCAGTATTTT; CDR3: CASSGTGRADTQYF
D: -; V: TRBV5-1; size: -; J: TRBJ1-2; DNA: TGCGCCAGCCGGGAGACAGAGAACTATGGCTACACCTTC; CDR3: CASRETENYGYTF
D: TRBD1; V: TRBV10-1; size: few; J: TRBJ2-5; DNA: TGCGCCAGCAGTGATCCCGGACAGGGGTTGGAGACCCAGTACTTC; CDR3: CASSDPGQGLETQYF
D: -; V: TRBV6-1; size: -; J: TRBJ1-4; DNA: TGTGCCAGCAGTGAAGGCGCTGGTGATGAAAAACTGTTTTTT; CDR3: CASSEGAGDEKLFF
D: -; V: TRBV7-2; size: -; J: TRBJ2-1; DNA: TGTGCCAGCAGCTTAGACGGCGGAAGCTCCTACAATGAGCAGTTCTTC; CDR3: CASSLDGGSSYNEQFF
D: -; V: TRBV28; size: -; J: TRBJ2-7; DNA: TGTGCCAGCAGTTTATACGGGGGTCTCTCCTACGAGCAGTACTTC; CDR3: CASSLYGGLSYEQYF
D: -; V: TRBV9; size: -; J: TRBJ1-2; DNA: TGTGCCAGCAGCGTAGGGAGCGCTAACTATGGCTACACCTTC; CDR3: CASSVGSANYGYTF
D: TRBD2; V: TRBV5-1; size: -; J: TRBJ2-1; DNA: TGCGCCAGCAGCCATGCGAGCGGGGCGAACTCCTACAATGAGCAGTTCTTC; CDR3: CASSHASGANSYNEQFF
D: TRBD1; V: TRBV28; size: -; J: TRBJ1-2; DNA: TGTGCCAGCAGTTTGGACAGGCCCTATGGCTACACCTTC; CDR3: CASSLDRPYGYTF
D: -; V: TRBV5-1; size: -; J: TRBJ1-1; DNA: TGCGCCAGCAGCTCTCGTGGCCCTGTCGCTGAAGCTTTCTTT; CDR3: CASSSRGPVAEAFF
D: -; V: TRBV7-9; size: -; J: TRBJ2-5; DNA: TGTGCCAGCAGCAGAATAGACAGGTTCCAAGAGACCCAGTACTTC; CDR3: CASSRIDRFQETQYF
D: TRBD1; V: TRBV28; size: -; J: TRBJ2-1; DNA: TGTGCCACTCTCTCCATCGGGACAGGCTACAATGAGCAGTTCTTC; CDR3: CATLSIGTGYNEQFF
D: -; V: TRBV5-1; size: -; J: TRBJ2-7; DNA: TGCGCCAGCAGCTTGGCTGGGGGGTATACCTACGAGCAGTACTTC; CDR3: CASSLAGGYTYEQYF
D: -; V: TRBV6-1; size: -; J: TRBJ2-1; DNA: TGTGCCAGCAGTGCGACAGATTCCTACAATGAGCAGTTCTTC; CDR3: CASSATDSYNEQFF
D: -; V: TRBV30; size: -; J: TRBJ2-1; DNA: TGTGCCTGGACCCGGGACTACAATGAGCAGTTCTTC; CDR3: CAWTRDYNEQFF
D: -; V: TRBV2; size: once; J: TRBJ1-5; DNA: TGTGCCAGCACGGAGGCAGAGGGCAATCAGCCCCAGCATTTT; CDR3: CASTEAEGNQPQHF
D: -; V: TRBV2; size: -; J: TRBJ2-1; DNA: TGTGCCAGCAGTGAAGGGCAGGGTCCCTACAATGAGCAGTTCTTC; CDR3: CASSEGQGPYNEQFF
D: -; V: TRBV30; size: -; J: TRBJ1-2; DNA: TGTGCCTGGAGACCACAGGGATTTGGTGGCTACACCTTC; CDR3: CAWRPQGFGGYTF
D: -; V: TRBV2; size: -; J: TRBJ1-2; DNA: TGTGCCAGCAGTCCGGGACAACCGAGCAATGGCTACACCTTC; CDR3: CASSPGQPSNGYTF
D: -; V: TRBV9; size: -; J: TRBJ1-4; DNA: TGTGCCAGCAGTACCCAGCCGGACTTCGGTTATGAAAAACTGTTTTTT; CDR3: CASSTQPDFGYEKLFF
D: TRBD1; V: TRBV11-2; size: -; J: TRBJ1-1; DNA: TGTGCCAGCAGCCTAAGGACAGGGGGCACTGAAGCTTTCTTT; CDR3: CASSLRTGGTEAFF
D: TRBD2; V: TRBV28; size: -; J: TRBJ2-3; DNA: TGTGCCAGCCTTACTAGCGGAGGGGATACGCAGTATTTT; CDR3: CASLTSGGDTQYF
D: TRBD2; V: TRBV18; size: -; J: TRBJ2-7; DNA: TGTGCCAGCTCACTAACGGGACTAGCGGATTCCTACGAGCAGTACTTC; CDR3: CASSLTGLADSYEQYF
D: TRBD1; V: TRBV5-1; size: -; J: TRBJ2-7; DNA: TGCGCCAGCAGCCAGTGGACAGGATCTAGCTCCTACGAGCAGTACTTC; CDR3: CASSQWTGSSSYEQYF